One sample yielded the 10 T cell receptor beta chains listed below, sequenced in a study of blood T cell repertoires in COVID-19. The table came from immunoSEQ multiplex PCR; TCRdb's copy has only in-frame clones and leaves some out. The table shows some 370,000 clones, with more than 80% occurring only once. Sequences were obtained from peripheral blood. The receptors stem from a man in his forties with acute or convalescent COVID-19.

The chain joins TRBV30 to TRBJ1-1; D gene uncertain. Between the trimmed V and J ends, which lost 4 bases and 3 bases, there was a span of 18 bases. This CDR3 spans 15 amino acids. Germline-derived CDR1 and CDR2 are GTSNPN and SVGIG (reference sequence). As DNA, the CDR3 is TGTGCCTGGATTCCGGGGAAGGAGGGTCACACTGAAGCTTTCTTT. Translating gives CAWIPGKEGHTEAFF.

This chain uses TRBV27 with TRBJ2-7; D call uncertain. The CDR3 has 12 amino acids. CDR1 MNHEY and CDR2 SMNVEV come from the germline V gene (reference sequence). The V and J ends lost 2 bases and 3 bases respectively, with 5 bases between them. In nucleotides, the CDR3 is TGTGCCAGCAGTTTAGCAGGCTACGAGCAGTACTTC. It specifies CASSLAGYEQYF.

The V gene is TRBV7-8, the J gene TRBJ1-3, with D unclear. This CDR3 contains 13 residues. Germline V gene data show CDR1 as SGHVS and CDR2 as FQNEAQ. V shed 0 bases and J shed 3 bases, with 3 bases lying between them. The CDR3 nucleotides read TGTGCCAGCAGCTTAGCTCGTGGAAACACCATATATTTT. This translates into CASSLARGNTIYF. Full variable domain (outside the CDR3, taken from reference TRBV7-8 and TRBJ1-3): GAGVSQSPRYKVAKRGQDVALRCDPISGHVSLFWYQQALGQGPEFLTYFQNEAQLDKSGLPSDRFFAERPEGSVSTLKIQRTQQEDSAVYLCASSLARGNTIYFGEGSWLTVV.

This chain joins TRBV28 and TRBJ1-1; D uncertain. The ends were cut back, 4 bases at V and 12 bases at J, with 18 bases in the middle. The germline CDR1 and CDR2 sequences are MDHEN and SYDVKM. CDR3 size: 13 residues. CDR3 DNA: TGTGCCAGCAGTTCAACGGGAGTCACAGTCCCTTTCTTT. It translates to CASSSTGVTVPFF.

The gene calls are TRBV4-3 and TRBJ2-7; perhaps TRBD1 as D (5 bases). The CDR3 is 15 residues long. The germline V gene has CDR1 LGHNA and CDR2 YSLEER. Trimming left V 0 bases short and J 6 bases short, with 15 bases between. The CDR3 nucleotides are TGCGCCAGCAGCCAAGATCGTCAGGGCCCCCTCGAGCAGTACTTC. As protein: CASSQDRQGPLEQYF.

The genes are TRBV25-1 and TRBJ2-5; 8 bases are a match to TRBD1. Germline V gene sequence: CDR1 MGHDK, CDR2 SYGVNS. CDR3 length: 13 residues. Trimming cost V 10 bases and J 4 bases; bases outside gene matches: 8. The CDR3 spells CATRQGRLETQYF. For the CDR3, the DNA is TGTGCCACCCGACAGGGGCGTTTAGAGACCCAGTACTTC.

The chain employs TRBV21-1 and TRBJ2-7; the listed D gene, TRBD1, was not tested against the DNA. TRBV21-1 represents a pseudogene. The CDR3 is made up of 14 amino acids. The DNA for the CDR3 is TGTGCCAGCAGCAAAAAGACACAAACCTACGAGCAGTACTTC. Its translation is CASSKKTQTYEQYF.

V is TRBV11-3 and J is TRBJ2-5, with D perhaps matching TRBD2 (6 bases). Germline CDR1 is SGHNT and CDR2 is YENEEA. Trimming removed 0 bases from V and 5 bases from J, with 13 bases in between. This CDR3 region has 15 residues. The DNA of the CDR3 is TGTGCCAGCAGCTTAGATGGCTCGCGGGGCGAGACCCAGTACTTC. As protein: CASSLDGSRGETQYF.

The V gene is TRBV9, the J gene TRBJ2-4, with 12 bases identical to TRBD1. CDR1 SGDLS and CDR2 YYNGEE come from the germline V gene. With 2 bases clipped from V and 2 bases from J, the junction kept 2 bases outside the gene matches. CDR3 length: 16 amino acids. CDR3 nucleotide sequence: TGTGCCAGCAGCGTGGGACAGGGGGCGACCAAAAACATTCAGTACTTC. It encodes CASSVGQGATKNIQYF.

V usage is TRBV27 and J usage is TRBJ1-2; 8 nucleotides agree with TRBD1. The CDR3 contains 15 residues. The germline V gene encodes CDR1 MNHEY and CDR2 SMNVEV (reference sequence). With 0 bases clipped from V and 3 bases from J, the junction kept 3 bases outside the gene matches. The CDR3, as DNA: TGTGCCAGCAGTTTATCGGCCAGGGGGCACTATGGCTACACCTTC. Its protein product is CASSLSARGHYGYTF.